Detailed here is one T cell receptor (beta chain). PCR amplification relied on 60 Vbeta primers (plus 13 Jbeta primers). Measured with immunoSEQ multiplex PCR; TCRdb has only the in-frame clones, and not every one. The table lists about 190,000 clones, just under 75% of them singletons. The data stem from a study of cytomegalovirus exposure and HLA in healthy donors. Germline V CDR1 and CDR2: SQVTM, ANQGSEA. Trimming removed 5 bases at V and 2 bases at J, with 12 bases between. There are 13 residues in the CDR3. When sampled, the donors appeared nominally healthy, though they likely had unrecorded immune exposures.

The sample comprised PBMCs. The chain links TRBV29-1 to TRBJ2-5; D is possibly TRBD1 (5 bases). The clonotype was recovered from a woman under 40 in good health and CMV-seropositive. The CDR3 region has the DNA TGCAGCGTTAAAGGTCCAGGGCAAGAGACCCAGTACTTC. This gives the protein CSVKGPGQETQYF.